This T cell receptor (beta chain) was found in a study of CD8+CD57+ T cells in acquired aplastic anemia. Profiling that covered TCR beta VDJ and CDR3 relied on genomic DNA as its template. TCRdb called the reads again in MiXCR, with one record for every CDR3 protein. The sample includes roughly 180,000 distinct CDR3 sequences, 55% to 70% of them seen just once. Germline V CDR1 and CDR2: LGHNT, FRNRAP. This CDR3 has 14 amino acids. To note about this clonotype: At one end the junction does not follow the germline gene, possibly because of a read error.

Sequencing input: sorted CD4+, CD8+, or CD8+CD57+ T cells (not recorded which) from PBMCs. This receptor was obtained from a human donor with severe aplastic anemia or a healthy control (not recorded which). This rearrangement joins TRBV12-5 to TRBJ2-3; D is perhaps TRBD1 (5 bases). CDR3 amino acids: CASGFTGSTATQYF. The CDR3 nucleotides read TGTGCTAGTGGTTTTACAGGCAGCACAGCTACGCAGTATTTT.